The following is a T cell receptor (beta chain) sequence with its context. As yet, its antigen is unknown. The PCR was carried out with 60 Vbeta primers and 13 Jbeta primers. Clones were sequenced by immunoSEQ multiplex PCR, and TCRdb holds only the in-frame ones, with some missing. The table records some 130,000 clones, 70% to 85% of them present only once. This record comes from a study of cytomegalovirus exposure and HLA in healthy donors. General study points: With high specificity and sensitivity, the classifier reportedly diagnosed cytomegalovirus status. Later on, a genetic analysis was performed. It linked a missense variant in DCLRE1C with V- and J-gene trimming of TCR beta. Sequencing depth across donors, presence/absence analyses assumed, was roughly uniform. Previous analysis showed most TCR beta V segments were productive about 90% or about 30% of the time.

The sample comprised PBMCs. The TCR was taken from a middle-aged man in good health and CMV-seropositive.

The CDR3 loop is CASSSQGARGYTF. For the CDR3, the DNA is TGTGCCAGCAGCTCACAGGGGGCGCGGGGCTACACCTTC. The V call is TRBV7-9, the J call TRBJ1-2; 9 nucleotides line up with TRBD1. The CDR3 runs 13 residues. Germline CDR1 is SEHNR and CDR2 is FQNEAQ (reference sequence). V lost 4 bases, J lost 8 bases, and 5 bases stayed unmatched.